Presented here are 10 T cell receptor beta chains from one specimen sequenced in a study of blood T cell repertoires in COVID-19. Method: immunoSEQ multiplex PCR; TCRdb's copy keeps in-frame clones and lacks some. The data show over 100,000 clones, 84% seen once. The sequencing input was peripheral blood. The receptor set was obtained from a woman aged 45-60 years with acute or convalescent COVID-19.

The rearrangement links TRBV5-1 to TRBJ1-2; 10 bases match TRBD1. V lost 0 bases, J lost 11 bases, and 4 bases stayed unmatched. CDR1 is SGHRS, CDR2 YFSETQ, per germline. This CDR3 has 13 amino acids. CDR3 residues: CASSLDRQGAYTF. As DNA, the CDR3 is TGCGCCAGCAGCTTGGACAGACAGGGGGCATACACCTTC.

This sequence joins TRBV30 and TRBJ1-5; D remains unclear. V lost 5 bases to trimming and J lost 3 bases, with 11 bases between them. Germline CDR1 and CDR2: GTSNPN and SVGIG (reference sequence). This CDR3 region has 13 residues. CDR3 coding DNA: TGTGCCTGGGGATGGGCTTACAATCAGCCCCAGCATTTT. It specifies CAWGWAYNQPQHF.

The V call is TRBV7-9, the J call TRBJ1-2; D possibly corresponds to TRBD1 (6 bases). Germline V gene lookup returns CDR1 SEHNR and CDR2 FQNEAQ (reference sequence). Trimming took off 1 base at V and 6 bases at J, with 9 bases between the two ends. The CDR3 covers 13 residues. The CDR3 loop reads CASSLVRGDGYTF. The CDR3 nucleotides read TGTGCCAGCAGCTTAGTCAGGGGCGATGGCTACACCTTC.

CDR3 in amino acids: CASSLSLAGLRGGTQYF. CDR3 coding DNA: TGTGCCAGCAGCTTATCACTAGCGGGCTTGAGGGGCGGTACGCAGTATTTT. The chain combines TRBV7-9 with TRBJ2-3; 9 bases match TRBD2. Germline CDR1 reads SEHNR; CDR2 reads FQNEAQ (reference sequence). V shed 2 bases, J shed 8 bases, and the junction held 14 bases outside the gene matches. The CDR3 contains 17 residues.

The rearrangement uses TRBV19 and TRBJ1-2, with a weak D call TRBD1 (6 bases). The germline V gene has CDR1 LNHDA and CDR2 SQIVND (reference sequence). This CDR3 is built from 20 residues. Trimming shortened V by 4 bases and J by 4 bases, and 31 bases separated the two germline ends. CDR3 amino acids: CASSKIGGETSLTMSYGYTF. Here the CDR3 DNA reads TGTGCCAGTAGTAAAATAGGGGGGGAGACCAGCCTAACTATGTCCTATGGCTACACCTTC.

This chain links TRBV15 with TRBJ1-1; D not resolved. V was pared by 0 bases and J by 3 bases, with 17 bases between. The length of the CDR3 is 17 residues. CDR1 is LNHNV, CDR2 YYDKDF, per germline (reference sequence). CDR3 sequence: CATSREGGFGVDTEAFF. In DNA, the CDR3 is TGTGCCACCAGCAGAGAAGGCGGATTCGGGGTGGACACTGAAGCTTTCTTT.

The chain employs TRBV18 and TRBJ1-3, with TRBD1 matching over 8 bases. CDR1 is KGHSH and CDR2 is LQKENI in the germline V gene. This CDR3 spans 18 amino acids. The V segment lost 1 base and the J segment 0 bases; nucleotides outside the gene matches: 8. The CDR3 is CASSPQARGQASGNTIYF. The CDR3 nucleotides read TGTGCCAGCTCACCACAGGCTCGGGGACAGGCCTCTGGAAACACCATATATTTT.

The V call is TRBV7-2, the J call TRBJ1-2; maybe TRBD1 (6 bases). V was pared by 1 base and J by 8 bases, with 8 bases between. This CDR3 spans 12 amino acids. In germline, CDR1 is SGHTA, CDR2 FQGNSA. CDR3 DNA sequence: TGTGCCAGCAGCTTAGTTGGGGGCGGCTACACCTTC. This encodes CASSLVGGGYTF.

This chain uses TRBV6-6 with TRBJ2-5; 7 bases map to TRBD1. The CDR3 contains 14 residues. Germline CDR1 reads MNHNY; CDR2 reads SVGAGI (reference sequence). V gave up 8 bases and J gave up 1 base; unmatched junction bases: 7. The CDR3 DNA is TGTGCCAGCGGCGACAGGGCCATCCAAGAGACCCAGTACTTC. As protein: CASGDRAIQETQYF.

The CDR3 is CASSPLRQGSTEAFF. The CDR3 DNA reads as TGTGCCAGCTCACCACTCCGACAGGGGAGCACTGAAGCTTTCTTT. The chain couples TRBV18 to TRBJ1-1; 8 bases fit TRBD1. V lost 1 base and J lost 4; bases outside the gene matches: 5. CDR1 and CDR2 (germline): KGHSH, LQKENI. This CDR3 has 15 residues.